This TCR beta chain was obtained from a study of metastatic and nonmetastatic thyroid tumors. At the level of the study: Repertoires of blood and of tissue (tumor or nodule) from malignant and benign thyroid patients were compared.

TCRdb recomputed clones from the PCR reads via MiXCR. The sample shows some 15,000 clones, about 22% of them seen only once. The study, taken as a whole, reports: According to reports, the diversity of TCR beta was significantly higher in malignant thyroid tumors than in benign nodules, and this held in both blood and tumor samples.

No patient received treatment before thyroid surgery. Concerning this clone: The antigen is undetermined.

The CDR3 sequence is 13 residues long. The germline CDR1 and CDR2 sequences are GTSNPN and SVGIG (reference sequence). The V and J ends lost 1 base and 1 base respectively, with 5 bases between them. Sequencing was carried out using blood. The chain combines TRBV30 with TRBJ1-5, with D unresolved. This clonotype originated in a female donor with papillary thyroid cancer or a benign thyroid nodule (not recorded which). Some clones in this sample may be carry-over from other donors' samples. CDR3 amino acids: CAWSGTSNQPQHF. CDR3 nucleotides: TGTGCCTGGAGTGGGACGAGCAATCAGCCCCAGCATTTT.